The T cell receptor (beta chain) described here comes from a study of OX40 agonist ivuxolimab in advanced cancers. About the investigation overall: Ivuxolimab was an agonistic, fully human IgG2 monoclonal antibody directed against OX40 (CD134), a costimulatory receptor. The monotherapy dose-escalation portion (N of about 50 patients) of the phase I ivuxolimab trial is reported in the paper. Among the roughly 52 dose-escalation patients, about 20 had hepatocellular carcinoma, 15 melanoma, 9 renal cell carcinoma and 9 head and neck cancer. Three dose-escalation patients achieved partial responses, one with hepatocellular carcinoma and two with cutaneous melanoma. Patients were allowed to have had prior anti-PD-1, anti-PD-L1 or anti-CTLA-4 therapy, and around two fifths of the dose-escalation patients had been treated with checkpoint inhibitors. Intravenous ivuxolimab was administered to patients every 2 weeks at six dose levels: 0.01, 0.1, 0.3, 1.5, 3 and 10 mg/kg. The dose-escalation cohort was about 83% male with a mean age of about 54 years, ranging from roughly 23 to 79. Peripheral TCRbeta sequencing aimed to test whether ivuxolimab altered TCR sequence diversity and caused clonal T-cell expansion.

The trial excluded patients who had a history of autoimmune disease or who were on systemic immunosuppression. Peripheral blood for TCR sequencing was collected from all dose cohorts at baseline, on cycle 4 day 1, and on cycle 7 day 1. Samples were obtained from an open-label, multicenter, first-in-human phase I dose-escalation trial of ivuxolimab. Adults with locally advanced or metastatic head and neck squamous cell, hepatocellular, melanoma or renal cell carcinoma were enrolled in the trial. Before TCR sequencing, CD4+ T cells and CD8+ T cells were sorted from peripheral blood as separate populations. Overall study results and their limits: In the 0.1-3.0 mg/kg groups, partial responders were among the patients with the lowest normalized peripheral clonal expansion, particularly in CD8+ T cells. At doses of 0.1 to 3.0 mg/kg, clonal expansion of both CD4+ and CD8+ blood T cells was observed from baseline to week 6. The antigen specificity of the clonally expanded peripheral T cells was not determined. Low levels of normalized T-cell clonal expansion were also seen in some patients who did not respond. After ivuxolimab, CD8+ T cells had more expanded clones than CD4+ T cells on average.

To sequence the TCRbeta CDR3 region, genomic DNA was isolated from the sorted cells. TCRbeta CDR3 regions were sequenced using the immunoSEQ Assay. This immuneACCESS table, as held by TCRdb, lists in-frame sequences with V and J called but not all clones. Of the missing ones, under half trace to an unresolved V gene in checked studies; the others have no known cause. The sample contains some 68,000 clones, about 88% of them found a single time. Around 1% of the sample rests with the top ten. About this clone itself: Its antigen is still unknown. No per-base quality is available; no much larger clone lies one base away.

The source is an adult with an advanced solid tumor such as melanoma, head and neck, liver or kidney cancer. The sequencing used CD4+ or CD8+ T cells sorted from blood, collected in a trial of the OX40 agonist ivuxolimab.

The DNA reads TGTGCCAGCAGCTTAAATCGACTAGCGGGAGGTGAGCAGTACTTC. The resulting protein is CASSLNRLAGGEQYF. The rearranged chain carries TRBV7-2 and TRBJ2-7; TRBD2 aligns with 13 central bases. From its cysteine to its phenylalanine, the CDR3 spans 15 amino acids. The only DNA kept is the CDR3, 45 bases in frame from the first base. The germline V gene encodes CDR1 SGHTA and CDR2 FQGNSA. V ends up 2 bases short and J 7 bases short, with an unmatched junction base count of 5.